These T cell receptor beta chains were read from a single sample in a study of T cell responses to AZD1222 COVID-19 vaccine. Some clones are missing from TCRdb's copy, which holds only in-frame ones; the method was immunoSEQ multiplex PCR. The table includes roughly 95,000 clones, approximately 90% detected once. Sequenced material: peripheral blood, taken on day 0 of AZD1222 vaccination. All receptors derive from an adult in good health. The CDR3 runs from the conserved cysteine through the conserved F or W. D genes are given only for firm matches. Some rows have no size entry. The others give once, few or many, or a class for an expanded clone.

V gene	J gene	clone size	D gene	CDR3 protein	CDR3 DNA
TRBV9	TRBJ2-3	.	.	CASSVVGTDTQYF	TGTGCCAGCAGCGTAGTGGGCACAGATACGCAGTATTTT
TRBV6-5	TRBJ2-1	.	.	CASSYWGIAIHEQFF	TGTGCCAGCAGTTATTGGGGGATAGCGATCCATGAGCAGTTCTTC
TRBV4-1	TRBJ2-3	.	.	CASSHLSGADTQYF	TGCGCCAGCAGCCACCTATCTGGGGCAGATACGCAGTATTTT
TRBV15	TRBJ2-1	.	TRBD2	CATSRDPGTISYNEQFF	TGTGCCACCAGCAGAGATCCCGGGACTATCTCCTACAATGAGCAGTTCTTC
TRBV29-1	TRBJ1-4	.	.	CSVVVAINEKLFF	TGCAGCGTTGTAGTAGCCATTAATGAAAAACTGTTTTTT
TRBV10-3	TRBJ1-2	.	TRBD1	CAISADRDYGYTF	TGTGCCATCAGCGCAGACAGGGACTATGGCTACACCTTC
TRBV3-1/TRBV3-2	TRBJ2-1	.	.	CASRLTRTRGDEQFF	TGTGCCAGCAGATTGACTAGAACAAGAGGCGATGAGCAGTTCTTC
TRBV9	TRBJ2-7	.	.	CASSVGLASEQYF	TGTGCCAGCAGCGTAGGTCTAGCCTCCGAGCAGTACTTC
TRBV3-1/TRBV3-2	TRBJ1-3	.	TRBD1	CASSPAEGASSGNTIYF	TGTGCCAGCAGCCCTGCTGAGGGGGCGAGCTCTGGAAACACCATATATTTT
TRBV28	TRBJ1-1	once	.	CASGLIGAGNTEAFF	TGTGCCAGCGGATTAATTGGGGCTGGAAACACTGAAGCTTTCTTT
TRBV28	TRBJ1-6	.	TRBD1	CASSSRQGISSPLHF	TGTGCCAGCAGTAGCAGACAGGGTATTTCTTCACCCCTCCACTTT
TRBV5-1	TRBJ1-1	.	TRBD1	CASRIDRVNTEAFF	TGCGCCAGCAGAATAGACAGGGTAAACACTGAAGCTTTCTTT
TRBV28	TRBJ1-5	.	.	CASSYGRYNQPQHF	TGTGCCAGCAGTTATGGCAGATACAATCAGCCCCAGCATTTT
TRBV7-9	TRBJ1-2	.	.	CASSLDSGSNYGYTF	TGTGCCAGCAGCTTAGACTCAGGGTCCAACTATGGCTACACCTTC
TRBV6-2/TRBV6-3	TRBJ1-2	.	.	CASSYPSGFYYGYTF	TGTGCCAGCAGTTACCCTTCAGGGTTCTACTATGGCTACACCTTC
TRBV5-1	TRBJ2-3	.	.	CASSLLGTDTQYF	TGCGCCAGCAGCTTGTTGGGCACAGATACGCAGTATTTT
TRBV6-2/TRBV6-3	TRBJ2-7	.	.	CASSYNSLAEEGSYEQYF	TGTGCCAGCAGTTATAATAGTCTGGCCGAAGAGGGCTCCTACGAGCAGTACTTC
TRBV10-3	TRBJ2-7	.	TRBD1	CAINKDRESDEQYF	TGTGCCATCAATAAGGACAGGGAGTCTGACGAGCAGTACTTC
TRBV7-2	TRBJ1-6	.	.	CASSARRPGANSPLHF	TGTGCCAGCAGCGCGAGGCGTCCAGGGGCAAATTCACCCCTCCACTTT
TRBV27	TRBJ1-2	.	TRBD1	CASSLNGDRGLGYGYTF	TGTGCCAGCAGTTTAAACGGGGACAGGGGGCTTGGGTATGGCTACACCTTC
TRBV28	TRBJ1-2	.	TRBD1	CASSLRDSSDGYTF	TGTGCCAGCAGCCTCCGGGACAGTTCCGATGGCTACACCTTC
TRBV6-5	TRBJ1-5	.	TRBD1	CASSTDRGQPQHF	TGTGCCAGCAGTACCGACAGGGGGCAGCCCCAGCATTTT
TRBV20-1	TRBJ2-1	.	TRBD2	CSASSVGAGENEQFF	TGCAGTGCCAGTTCCGTCGGGGCGGGAGAAAATGAGCAGTTCTTC
TRBV30	TRBJ2-7	.	.	CAWSAFGSRNYEQYF	TGTGCCTGGAGTGCGTTCGGATCACGTAACTACGAGCAGTACTTC
TRBV19	TRBJ1-5	once	.	CASSIVINQPQHF	TGTGCCAGTAGTATAGTGATTAATCAGCCCCAGCATTTT
TRBV11-2	TRBJ2-1	.	.	CASSLIRAENYNEQFF	TGTGCCAGCAGCTTGATCCGAGCGGAGAACTACAATGAGCAGTTCTTC
TRBV3-1/TRBV3-2	TRBJ1-2	.	.	CASRAQVGDGYTF	TGTGCCAGCAGAGCGCAGGTGGGGGATGGCTACACCTTC
TRBV7-2	TRBJ2-7	.	.	CASSLVAAGPYEQYF	TGTGCCAGCAGCTTAGTAGCCGCGGGGCCCTACGAGCAGTACTTC
TRBV6-4	TRBJ2-3	once	TRBD1	CASSEPSGTGTDTQYF	TGTGCCAGCAGTGAACCGTCCGGGACAGGGACAGATACGCAGTATTTT
TRBV4-2	TRBJ2-7	.	.	CASSQEAEVSYEQYF	TGTGCCAGCAGCCAAGAGGCGGAAGTCTCCTACGAGCAGTACTTC
TRBV9	TRBJ1-3	.	.	CASSVEWTSGNTIYF	TGTGCCAGCAGCGTAGAGTGGACCTCTGGAAACACCATATATTTT
TRBV7-3	TRBJ2-7	.	.	CASSLKLGWVPSDEQYF	TGTGCCAGCAGCTTAAAGCTCGGGTGGGTTCCTAGCGACGAGCAGTACTTC
TRBV24-1	TRBJ2-1	.	.	CATSDPFNPQGVKGCYNEQFF	TGTGCCACCAGTGATCCCTTCAACCCCCAGGGAGTAAAAGGTTGCTACAATGAGCAGTTCTTC
TRBV18	TRBJ1-5	.	.	CASSGVNSNQPQHF	TGTGCCAGCTCAGGCGTTAATAGCAATCAGCCCCAGCATTTT
TRBV20-1	TRBJ2-7	.	.	CSASYLYEQYF	TGCAGTGCTAGCTACCTCTACGAGCAGTACTTC
TRBV7-9	TRBJ2-1	.	.	CASSQGAGGYNEQFF	TGTGCCAGCAGCCAGGGGGCGGGAGGTTACAATGAGCAGTTCTTC
TRBV6-2/TRBV6-3	TRBJ2-7	many	.	CASSYSQSSYEQYF	TGTGCCAGCAGTTACTCACAGAGCTCCTACGAGCAGTACTTC
TRBV7-9	TRBJ2-7	few	.	CASSLARGRGEQYF	TGTGCCAGCAGCTTAGCCAGGGGTCGAGGAGAGCAGTACTTC
TRBV2	TRBJ1-4	.	.	CASSDSIEKLFF	TGTGCCAGCAGTGACAGCATCGAAAAACTGTTTTTT
TRBV24-1	TRBJ2-5	.	TRBD2	CATSAANGGEETQYF	TGTGCCACCAGTGCAGCCAATGGGGGGGAAGAGACCCAGTACTTC
TRBV5-1	TRBJ2-1	once	TRBD2	CASSSTSGSQNEQFF	TGCGCCAGCAGCTCCACTAGCGGGAGTCAAAATGAGCAGTTCTTC
TRBV6-2/TRBV6-3	TRBJ1-1	.	.	CASSWAGPEAFF	TGTGCCAGCAGTTGGGCCGGGCCTGAAGCTTTCTTT
TRBV30	TRBJ1-1	.	.	CAWSVVGPTEAFF	TGTGCCTGGAGTGTGGTAGGGCCAACTGAAGCTTTCTTT
TRBV5-1	TRBJ1-2	.	.	CASSPRGGGYTF	TGCGCCAGCAGCCCGCGGGGCGGTGGCTACACCTTC
TRBV6-1	TRBJ1-5	.	.	CASSEDSENQPQHF	TGTGCCAGCAGTGAGGACAGCGAAAATCAGCCCCAGCATTTT
TRBV6-5	TRBJ1-2	.	TRBD1	CASSRDSNYGYTF	TGTGCCAGCAGTCGGGACAGTAACTATGGCTACACCTTC
TRBV28	TRBJ1-2	.	.	CASSRGSSYGYTF	TGTGCCAGCAGCCGGGGGTCTAGCTATGGCTACACCTTC
TRBV5-4	TRBJ1-2	.	.	CASSLAWGGYGYTF	TGTGCCAGCAGCTTGGCGTGGGGAGGCTATGGCTACACCTTC
TRBV5-1	TRBJ1-2	.	.	CASSNVYYGYTF	TGCGCCAGCAGCAACGTTTACTATGGCTACACCTTC
TRBV5-1	TRBJ1-1	.	TRBD1	CASSLEQGANTEAFF	TGCGCCAGCAGCTTAGAACAGGGGGCAAACACTGAAGCTTTCTTT
TRBV19	TRBJ1-6	.	.	CASSIGVSPLHF	TGTGCCAGTAGTATCGGAGTTTCACCCCTCCACTTT
TRBV24-1	TRBJ1-1	.	.	CATRAVGGGTEAFF	TGTGCCACCAGGGCAGTCGGGGGGGGCACTGAAGCTTTCTTT
TRBV15	TRBJ2-1	.	TRBD2	CATEPGLAGAFFSYNEQFF	TGTGCCACAGAGCCTGGACTAGCGGGAGCCTTTTTCTCCTACAATGAGCAGTTCTTC